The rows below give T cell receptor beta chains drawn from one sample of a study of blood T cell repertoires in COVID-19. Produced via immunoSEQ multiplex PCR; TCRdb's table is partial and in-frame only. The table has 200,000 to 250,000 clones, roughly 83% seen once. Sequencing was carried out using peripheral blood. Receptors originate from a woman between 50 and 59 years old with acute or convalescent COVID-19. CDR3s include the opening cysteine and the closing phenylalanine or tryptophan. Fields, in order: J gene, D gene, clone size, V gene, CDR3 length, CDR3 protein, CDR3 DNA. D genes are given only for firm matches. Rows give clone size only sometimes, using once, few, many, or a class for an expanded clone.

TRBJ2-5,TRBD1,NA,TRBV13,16,CASSLGVQGATETQYF,TGTGCCAGCAGCTTAGGGGTACAGGGGGCTACGGAGACCCAGTACTTC
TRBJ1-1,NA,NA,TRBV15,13,CATSQRGHTEAFF,TGTGCCACCAGTCAGAGAGGGCACACTGAAGCTTTCTTT
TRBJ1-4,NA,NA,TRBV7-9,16,CASSRSPGVRNEKLFF,TGTGCCAGCAGCAGAAGTCCCGGGGTACGAAATGAAAAACTGTTTTTT
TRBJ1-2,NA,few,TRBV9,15,CASSVGPLANYGYTF,TGTGCCAGCAGCGTAGGGCCGCTAGCTAACTATGGCTACACCTTC
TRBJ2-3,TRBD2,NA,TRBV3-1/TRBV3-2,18,CASSQGTSGIGWVDTQYF,TGTGCCAGCAGCCAGGGGACTAGCGGGATAGGATGGGTAGATACGCAGTATTTT
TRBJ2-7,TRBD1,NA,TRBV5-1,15,CASSRTGTEDYEQYF,TGCGCCAGCAGCCGGACCGGGACAGAGGACTACGAGCAGTACTTC
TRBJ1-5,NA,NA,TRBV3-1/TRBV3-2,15,CASSQGRGTGSAQHF,TGTGCCAGCAGCCAAGGCCGGGGTACCGGGTCAGCCCAGCATTTT
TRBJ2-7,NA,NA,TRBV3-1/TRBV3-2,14,CASSQGRQGKGQYF,TGTGCCAGCAGCCAGGGGCGGCAGGGAAAAGGGCAGTACTTC
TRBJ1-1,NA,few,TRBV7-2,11,CASSPAERSTF,TGTGCCAGCAGCCCGGCGGAACGTTCGACCTTT
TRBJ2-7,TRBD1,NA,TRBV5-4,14,CASNPDRDPYEQYF,TGTGCCAGCAACCCGGACAGGGATCCCTACGAGCAGTACTTC
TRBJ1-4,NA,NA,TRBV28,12,CASSRGYEKLFF,TGTGCCAGCAGCAGGGGTTATGAAAAACTGTTTTTT
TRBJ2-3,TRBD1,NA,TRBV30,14,CASSQGVRTDTQYF,TGTGCCTCCTCGCAGGGGGTTCGCACAGATACGCAGTATTTT
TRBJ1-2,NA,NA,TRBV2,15,CASSEGLKSTGGYTF,TGTGCCAGCAGTGAGGGACTGAAGTCAACAGGTGGCTACACCTTC
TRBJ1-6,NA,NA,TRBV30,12,CAWNTVYSPLHF,TGTGCCTGGAATACAGTCTATTCACCCCTCCACTTT
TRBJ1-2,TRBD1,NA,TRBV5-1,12,CASSQDRGGYTF,TGCGCCAGCAGCCAGGACAGGGGGGGCTACACCTTC
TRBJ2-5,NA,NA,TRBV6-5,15,CASRLGGSAEETQYF,TGTGCCAGCAGGCTGGGAGGCAGCGCCGAAGAGACCCAGTACTTC
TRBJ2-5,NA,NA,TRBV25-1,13,CASSAQGRETQYF,TGTGCCAGCAGTGCACAGGGTCGGGAGACCCAGTACTTC
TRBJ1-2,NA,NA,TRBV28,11,CASSSLSGYTF,TGTGCCAGCAGTTCCTTATCTGGCTACACCTTC
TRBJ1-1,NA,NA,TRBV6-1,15,CASSELDSISTEAFF,TGTGCCAGCAGTGAATTGGACAGTATTTCGACTGAAGCTTTCTTT
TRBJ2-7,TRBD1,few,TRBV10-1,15,CASSAGTETSYEQYF,TGCGCCAGCAGTGCCGGGACAGAAACCTCCTACGAGCAGTACTTC
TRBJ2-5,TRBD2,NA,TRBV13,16,CASSSHSGGTQETQYF,TGTGCCAGCAGCTCCCATAGCGGGGGAACCCAAGAGACCCAGTACTTC
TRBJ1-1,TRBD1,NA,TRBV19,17,CASRGGQGLFPDTEAFF,TGTGCCAGTAGAGGGGGACAGGGCTTGTTCCCCGACACTGAAGCTTTCTTT
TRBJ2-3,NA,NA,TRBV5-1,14,CASSLATRTDTQYF,TGCGCCAGCAGCTTGGCCACTCGCACAGATACGCAGTATTTT
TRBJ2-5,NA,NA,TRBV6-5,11,CASGYSETQYF,TGTGCCAGCGGGTACAGTGAGACCCAGTACTTC
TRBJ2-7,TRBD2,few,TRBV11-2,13,CASSLLWGGMRYF,TGTGCCAGCAGCTTACTTTGGGGAGGGATGCGGTACTTC
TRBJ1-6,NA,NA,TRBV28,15,CASTPPRSYNSPLHF,TGTGCCAGCACCCCCCCCCGCTCCTATAATTCACCCCTCCACTTT
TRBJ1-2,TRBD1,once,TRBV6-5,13,CASSQRQGAGYTF,TGTGCCAGCAGTCAACGGCAGGGGGCTGGCTACACCTTC
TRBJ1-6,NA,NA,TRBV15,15,CATSRDRRGASPLHF,TGTGCCACCAGCAGAGATCGGCGGGGGGCCTCACCCCTCCACTTT
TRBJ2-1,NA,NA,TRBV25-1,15,CASSESAGSYNEQFF,TGTGCCAGCAGTGAATCTGCAGGGTCCTACAATGAGCAGTTCTTC
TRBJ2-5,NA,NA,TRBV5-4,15,CASSLGSGYQETQYF,TGTGCCAGCAGCTTGGGTAGCGGATACCAAGAGACCCAGTACTTC
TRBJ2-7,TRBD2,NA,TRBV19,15,CASSMGSGATYEQYF,TGTGCCAGTAGTATGGGTAGCGGGGCAACCTACGAGCAGTACTTC
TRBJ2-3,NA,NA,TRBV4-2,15,CASSQLPGFTDTQYF,TGTGCCAGCAGCCAACTGCCGGGGTTTACAGATACGCAGTATTTT